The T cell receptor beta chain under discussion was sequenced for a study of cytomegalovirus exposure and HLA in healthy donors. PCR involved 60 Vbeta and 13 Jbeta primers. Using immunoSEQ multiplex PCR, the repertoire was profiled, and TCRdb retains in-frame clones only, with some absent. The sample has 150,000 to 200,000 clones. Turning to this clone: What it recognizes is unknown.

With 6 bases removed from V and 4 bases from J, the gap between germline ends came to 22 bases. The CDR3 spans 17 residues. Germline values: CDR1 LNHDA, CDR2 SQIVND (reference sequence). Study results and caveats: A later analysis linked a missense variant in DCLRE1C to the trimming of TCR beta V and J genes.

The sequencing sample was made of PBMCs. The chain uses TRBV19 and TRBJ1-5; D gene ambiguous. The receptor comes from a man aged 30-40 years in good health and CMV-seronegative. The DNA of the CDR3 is TGTGCCAGTAGGGGCCAGGTGAGTTCGGATCCAAATCAGCCCCAGCATTTT. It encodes CASRGQVSSDPNQPQHF. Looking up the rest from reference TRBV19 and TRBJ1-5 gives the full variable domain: DGGITQSPKYLFRKEGQNVTLSCEQNLNHDAMYWYRQDPGQGLRLIYYSQIVNDFQKGDIAEGYSVSREKKESFPLTVTSAQKNPTAFYLCASRGQVSSDPNQPQHFGDGTRLSIL.